This T cell receptor beta chain is drawn from a study of blood T cell repertoires in COVID-19. The protocol was immunoSEQ multiplex PCR, while the TCRdb copy is restricted to in-frame clones and leaves out a portion. The table includes 160,000 or so clones, roughly 87% detected once. This clone was detected many times. The TCR originated in a human donor with acute COVID-19. The donor label of this sample is uncertain. Sequences were obtained from PBMCs or T cells enriched from blood (not recorded which).

The CDR3: CASRDRGSRFGTEAFF. The CDR3 bases are TGCGCCAGCAGGGACAGGGGGTCTCGTTTCGGCACTGAAGCTTTCTTT. The V call is TRBV10-1, the J call TRBJ1-1; 10 nucleotides agree with TRBD1. V trimming: 6 bases; J trimming: 4 bases; junction bases outside the gene matches: 11. This CDR3 spans 16 amino acids. Per the germline V gene, CDR1 is WNHNN and CDR2 is SYGVQD (reference sequence).